The 23 T cell receptor beta chains presented below share a single source sample, sequenced in a study of blood T cell repertoires in COVID-19. The table came from immunoSEQ multiplex PCR; TCRdb's copy has only in-frame clones and leaves some out. The sample contains about 250,000 clones, around 89% of which appear only once. The sample consisted of peripheral blood. Receptors were obtained from a man aged 30-40 years with acute or convalescent COVID-19.

This clone was recorded only once. This chain links TRBV28 with TRBJ2-5; 8 nucleotides align to TRBD2. The junction had 10 bases not matched to a gene; V was cut back by 2 bases and J by 5 bases. Germline CDR1 MDHEN, CDR2 SYDVKM. This CDR3 is built from 16 residues. In DNA, the CDR3 is TGTGCCAGCAGTTTACTCTTAGGCGGGGGGCGCGAGACCCAGTACTTC. It translates to CASSLLLGGGRETQYF. The full variable domain, completed using reference TRBV28 and TRBJ2-5, is DVKVTQSSRYLVKRTGEKVFLECVQDMDHENMFWYRQDPGLGLRLIYFSYDVKMKEKGDIPEGYSVSREKKERFSLILESASTNQTSMYLCASSLLLGGGRETQYFGPGTRLLVL.

The chain has TRBV19 and TRBJ1-5; the D is unclear. The CDR3 has 16 amino acids. V was pared by 1 base and J by 6 bases, with 16 bases between. Germline CDR1 is LNHDA and CDR2 is SQIVND (reference sequence). Here the CDR3 DNA reads TGTGCCAGTAGTATAGGGAGAGGGTTAAGTGGTCAGCCCCAGCATTTT. Amino acid sequence: CASSIGRGLSGQPQHF. Together with reference TRBV19 and TRBJ1-5, the CDR3 gives the full variable domain: DGGITQSPKYLFRKEGQNVTLSCEQNLNHDAMYWYRQDPGQGLRLIYYSQIVNDFQKGDIAEGYSVSREKKESFPLTVTSAQKNPTAFYLCASSIGRGLSGQPQHFGDGTRLSIL.

This chain joins TRBV6-5 and TRBJ1-1; D call uncertain. Trimming took 7 bases from V and 3 from J, leaving 12 bases between them. The CDR3 totals 13 residues. Germline CDR1 MNHEY, CDR2 SVGAGI. The DNA of the CDR3 is TGTGCCAGCACCAAAGACATTTACACTGAAGCTTTCTTT. It yields the protein CASTKDIYTEAFF.

The gene calls are TRBV11-3 and TRBJ2-1, with a tentative D call TRBD2 (5 bases). The germline V gene encodes CDR1 SGHNT and CDR2 YENEEA. The CDR3 has 16 residues. V was cut by 3 bases and J by 0 bases, with 12 bases left in between. The CDR3: CASSFHSGASYNEQFF. CDR3 DNA sequence: TGTGCCAGCAGCTTTCACAGCGGAGCCTCCTACAATGAGCAGTTCTTC.

The rearrangement uses TRBV9 and TRBJ2-3, with 8 bases matching TRBD2. Germline CDR1 is SGDLS and CDR2 is YYNGEE. The CDR3 spans 18 residues. After removal of 3 bases from V and 3 bases from J, the junction contained 15 bases not matched to a gene. The CDR3 protein is CASSALSGLVVGTDTQYF. Written as DNA, the CDR3 is TGTGCCAGCAGCGCACTCTCGGGACTAGTAGTTGGAACAGATACGCAGTATTTT.

The CDR3 DNA reads as TGTGCCACCAGCCGCTTTGATACTAGCGACAATGAGCAGTTCTTC. Protein product: CATSRFDTSDNEQFF. The chain is built from TRBV15 and TRBJ2-1; 7 bases match TRBD2. Germline V gives CDR1 LNHNV, CDR2 YYDKDF (reference sequence). V trimming: 5 bases; J trimming: 5 bases; junction bases outside the gene matches: 9. The CDR3 runs 15 residues.

This chain links TRBV27 with TRBJ1-1; D might be TRBD1 (5 bases). Trimming shortened V by 2 bases and J by 4 bases, and 14 bases separated the two germline ends. Per the germline V gene, CDR1 is MNHEY and CDR2 is SMNVEV (reference sequence). This CDR3 has 15 amino acids. CDR3 coding DNA: TGTGCCAGCAGTTTAAGGGAGGGGAGAGGCACTGAAGCTTTCTTT. This translates into CASSLREGRGTEAFF.

The gene calls are TRBV19 and TRBJ2-6, with TRBD2 matching over 7 bases. Trimming took 3 bases from V and 2 from J; bases not matched to a gene: 19. The germline gives CDR1 LNHDA, CDR2 SQIVND (reference sequence). The CDR3 is 21 amino acids. DNA of the CDR3: TGTGCCAGTAGTATTCAGAAACCTCTTACAGCGGGGATTCCTGGGGCCAACGTCCTGACTTTC. This encodes CASSIQKPLTAGIPGANVLTF. Variable domain in full (rest from reference TRBV19 and TRBJ2-6): DGGITQSPKYLFRKEGQNVTLSCEQNLNHDAMYWYRQDPGQGLRLIYYSQIVNDFQKGDIAEGYSVSREKKESFPLTVTSAQKNPTAFYLCASSIQKPLTAGIPGANVLTFGAGSRLTVL.

In this sample, this clone turned up once. The chain's CDR3 is CASSPPGYQPQHF. CDR3 DNA: TGTGCCAGTAGTCCGCCCGGTTACCAGCCCCAGCATTTT. The chain links TRBV19 to TRBJ1-5; no clear D gene. CDR1 and CDR2 from the germline V gene are LNHDA and SQIVND (reference sequence). V lost 5 bases and J lost 7, with 12 bases in between. The CDR3 has 13 residues.

The chain uses TRBV19 and TRBJ1-3; a weak D match, TRBD1 (5 bases). The CDR3 runs to 15 residues. V lost 0 bases, J lost 1 base, and 7 bases lay in between. The germline CDR1 and CDR2 sequences are LNHDA and SQIVND (reference sequence). CDR3 in DNA: TGTGCCAGTAGTATAGACGGGGGATCTGGAAACACCATATATTTT. The encoded protein is CASSIDGGSGNTIYF.

The chain uses TRBV5-1 and TRBJ2-1; 10 positions match TRBD2. V shed 3 bases and J 5 bases; nucleotides not matched to a gene: 5. This CDR3 is built from 15 residues. Germline assignment: CDR1 SGHRS and CDR2 YFSETQ. CDR3 sequence (DNA): TGCGCCAGCAGCTCACTAGCGGGGCACGACAATGAGCAGTTCTTC. Its protein product is CASSSLAGHDNEQFF.

This clone was picked up one time. The chain links TRBV18 to TRBJ1-1; D is undetermined. The germline V gene has CDR1 KGHSH and CDR2 LQKENI. The V end was cut by 1 base, the J end by 3 bases, with 12 bases between. The CDR3 spans 15 residues. The CDR3 reads CASSPQLGEDTEAFF. CDR3 in DNA: TGTGCCAGCTCACCACAACTAGGAGAAGACACTGAAGCTTTCTTT.

This chain joins TRBV5-6 and TRBJ1-6; D is perhaps TRBD1 (6 bases). From germline, CDR1 is SGHDT and CDR2 YYEEEE. This CDR3 is 16 amino acids long. Deletions cut 3 bases from V and 9 bases from J, with 19 bases between. This chain's CDR3 is CASSWSGQPSSSPLHF. CDR3 nucleotides: TGTGCCAGCAGCTGGAGCGGACAGCCATCCTCTTCACCCCTCCACTTT.

The chain joins TRBV18 to TRBJ1-2, with 8 bases identical to TRBD1. Per the germline V gene, CDR1 is KGHSH and CDR2 is LQKENI. This CDR3 contains 14 residues. Unmatched junction bases numbered 4, after V lost 3 bases and J lost 4 bases. DNA for the CDR3: TGTGCCAGCTCACCCTCAGGGGGCATCTATGGCTACACCTTC. Amino acids: CASSPSGGIYGYTF.

V and J are TRBV28 and TRBJ2-1; tentatively, D is TRBD1 (6 bases). Germline V CDR1 and CDR2: MDHEN, SYDVKM. V was shortened by 1 base and J by 6 bases, with 13 bases between the two germline ends. The CDR3 length is 15 residues. This CDR3 is CASSLSGRGGNEQFF. The CDR3 DNA reads TGTGCCAGCAGTTTATCCGGCAGGGGCGGCAATGAGCAGTTCTTC.

V and J are TRBV28 and TRBJ2-2; the D gene is possibly TRBD2 (5 bases). Germline V CDR1 and CDR2: MDHEN, SYDVKM. The CDR3 length is 17 residues. V was trimmed by 5 bases and J by 3 bases, leaving 19 bases between them. The CDR3 loop is CASSPRTSGLYTGELFF. CDR3 in DNA: TGTGCCAGCAGTCCTAGGACGTCCGGACTTTACACCGGGGAGCTGTTTTTT.

This sequence joins TRBV28 and TRBJ1-2, with 8 bases matching TRBD1. Germline trimming cut 5 bases from V and 6 bases from J; bases unmatched to any gene: 8. The CDR3 has 14 amino acids. CDR1 MDHEN and CDR2 SYDVKM come from the germline V gene. The CDR3 sequence is CASSTPGGADGYTF. The CDR3 region has the DNA TGTGCCAGCAGTACACCAGGGGGCGCGGATGGCTACACCTTC.

The chain joins TRBV2 to TRBJ1-1; D perhaps matches TRBD1 (6 bases). V gave up 6 bases and J gave up 5 bases, with 10 bases separating them. The CDR3 has 12 residues. Germline V gene lookup returns CDR1 SNHLY and CDR2 FYNNEI. The CDR3 loop reads CASRRGMTEAFF. The CDR3 DNA sequence: TGTGCCAGCAGAAGGGGGATGACTGAAGCTTTCTTT.

The chain employs TRBV7-9 and TRBJ1-2, with a tentative D call TRBD1 (5 bases). Trimming stripped 7 bases from V and 2 bases from J, with 17 bases between. The CDR3 sequence is 15 residues long. Germline V gene lookup returns CDR1 SEHNR and CDR2 FQNEAQ (reference sequence). CDR3 in amino acids: CASTVRRDSNYGYTF. In DNA, the CDR3 is TGTGCCAGCACCGTTAGAAGGGACTCAAACTATGGCTACACCTTC. The entire variable domain, with the rest obtained from reference TRBV7-9 and TRBJ1-2, is as follows: DTGVSQNPRHKITKRGQNVTFRCDPISEHNRLYWYRQTLGQGPEFLTYFQNEAQLEKSRLLSDRFSAERPKGSFSTLEIQRTEQGDSAMYLCASTVRRDSNYGYTFGSGTRLTVV.

This chain connects TRBV2 to TRBJ1-1; D unclear. This CDR3 is 14 amino acids long. Looked up from germline, CDR1 is SNHLY and CDR2 is FYNNEI. V dropped 6 bases and J dropped 0 bases, with 11 bases sitting between them. CDR3 region: CASSPLLLNTEAFF. DNA for the CDR3: TGTGCCAGCAGCCCCCTCCTACTGAACACTGAAGCTTTCTTT.

The chain recombines TRBV28 with TRBJ2-2; TRBD2 matches 11 bases. J lost 5 bases, V lost 7 bases, and 6 bases had no gene match. This CDR3 has 15 residues. Germline-derived CDR1 and CDR2 are MDHEN and SYDVKM. CDR3 in amino acids: CASTKLAGDTGELFF. The DNA for the CDR3 is TGTGCCAGCACTAAACTAGCGGGGGATACCGGGGAGCTGTTTTTT.

The rearrangement joins TRBV19 to TRBJ2-7; 9 bases agree with TRBD1. Germline V lookup: CDR1 LNHDA, CDR2 SQIVND (reference sequence). V lost 5 bases and J lost 4; bases outside the gene matches: 15. The CDR3 consists of 17 residues. The CDR3 DNA follows: TGTGCCAGTAGTCCAATGGGGGTCGGGACAGGGCGGTACGAGCAGTACTTC. It translates to CASSPMGVGTGRYEQYF.

The rearrangement uses TRBV10-3 and TRBJ2-1, with 9 bases that match TRBD1. CDR1 ENHRY and CDR2 SYGVKD come from the germline V gene. V shed 10 bases, J shed 4 bases, and the junction held 11 bases outside the gene matches. There are 15 residues in the CDR3. The CDR3 reads CATTTGTGIYNEQFF. The CDR3 bases are TGTGCCACTACAACCGGGACAGGGATTTACAATGAGCAGTTCTTC.